The 31 T cell receptor beta chains in this list originate from one sample, sequenced in a study of T cell repertoires in cytomegalovirus infection. These receptors' targets are unknown. TCRdb recomputed calls from the reads with MiXCR, one row per CDR3 protein. Here the sample spans 300,000 to 400,000 distinct CDR3 sequences, almost 30% being singletons. The input for sequencing was cultured PBMCs, taken from culture after CMV antigen stimulation. These receptors came from a human donor in good health (CMV status not recorded). Some clones in this sample may be carry-over from other donors' samples.

This clonotype was picked up a small number of times. The gene calls are TRBV24-1 and TRBJ1-4, with TRBD1 matching 10 bases. Germline V gives CDR1 KGHDR, CDR2 SFDVKD. V lost 5 bases to trimming and J lost 6 bases; unmatched junction nucleotides: 8. CDR3 size: 16 residues. This CDR3 reads CATSGSGTGVDEKLFF. The CDR3 region has the DNA TGTGCCACCAGTGGTTCCGGGACAGGGGTAGATGAAAAACTGTTTTTT.

This clonotype occurred a few times. This chain connects TRBV5-1 to TRBJ1-1, with 9 bases fitting TRBD1. Germline lookup yields CDR1 SGHRS and CDR2 YFSETQ. The CDR3 runs to 14 residues. The ends lost 6 bases at V and 0 bases at J; junction bases unmatched: 3. CDR3 amino acids: CASTRDRVNTEAFF. DNA of the CDR3: TGCGCCAGCACCCGGGACAGGGTGAACACTGAAGCTTTCTTT.

This clonotype was counted between two and nine times. V gene TRBV6-6 combines with J gene TRBJ2-2; tentatively, D is TRBD2 (6 bases). Trimming cost V 10 bases and J 4 bases, with 13 bases left between them. CDR1 and CDR2 (germline): MNHNY, SVGAGI (reference sequence). The CDR3 is made up of 13 amino acids. For the CDR3, the DNA is TGTGCCACCGGGGGTGCGGGCACCGGGGAGCTGTTTTTT. Translating gives CATGGAGTGELFF.

The chain uses TRBV10-1 and TRBJ2-5, with no clear D. This CDR3 has 13 amino acids. In germline, CDR1 is WNHNN, CDR2 SYGVQD (reference sequence). Trimming removed 2 bases at V and 4 bases at J, with 8 bases between. The CDR3 loop reads CASSETRAETQYF. The CDR3 DNA sequence: TGCGCCAGCAGTGAGACCCGGGCAGAGACCCAGTACTTC.

This clonotype was picked up a small number of times. This rearrangement joins TRBV19 to TRBJ1-2; 7 bases are shared with TRBD1. The CDR3 extends over 17 amino acids. Trimming at V came to 3 bases and at J to 0 bases, leaving 10 bases not matched to a gene. Per the germline V gene, CDR1 is LNHDA and CDR2 is SQIVND (reference sequence). Here the CDR3 DNA reads TGTGCCAGTAGTATCCCTGCAGGGGGATCATCTAACTATGGCTACACCTTC. It specifies CASSIPAGGSSNYGYTF.

The chain employs TRBV2 and TRBJ2-3; TRBD2 aligns across 14 bases. This CDR3 contains 15 residues. V dropped 8 bases and J dropped 4; count of bases not matched to a gene: 5. CDR1 and CDR2 from the germline V gene are SNHLY and FYNNEI. The CDR3 nucleotides read TGTGCCAGCCAGACTAGCGGGGGGGCGTCAGATACGCAGTATTTT. Its protein product is CASQTSGGASDTQYF.

The V and J genes are TRBV7-4 and TRBJ1-4, with 7 nucleotides matching TRBD1. Germline values: CDR1 SGHVT, CDR2 SQSDAQ. This CDR3 is built from 12 residues. The J segment lost 12 bases and the V segment lost 6 bases, leaving 7 bases of the junction unmatched. CDR3 sequence reads: CASSRTGAELFF. In nucleotides, the CDR3 is TGTGCCAGCAGTCGTACAGGGGCGGAACTGTTTTTT.

This clonotype occurred a few times. The rearrangement joins TRBV19 to TRBJ1-1, with D perhaps TRBD1 (6 bases). CDR1 is LNHDA, CDR2 SQIVND, per germline (reference sequence). The CDR3 contains 18 residues. V gave up 10 bases and J gave up 1 base, with 28 bases separating them. CDR3 DNA sequence: TGTGCCACCAGATACCGGGTACATGGTATGGGGGCGAACACTGAAGCTTTCTTT. As protein: CATRYRVHGMGANTEAFF. Complete variable domain (other parts from reference TRBV19 and TRBJ1-1): DGGITQSPKYLFRKEGQNVTLSCEQNLNHDAMYWYRQDPGQGLRLIYYSQIVNDFQKGDIAEGYSVSREKKESFPLTVTSAQKNPTAFYLCATRYRVHGMGANTEAFFGQGTRLTVV.

The chain joins TRBV11-2 to TRBJ1-2; 8 bases agree with TRBD1. Unmatched junction bases numbered 9, after V lost 5 bases and J lost 7 bases. This CDR3 comprises 14 residues. Per germline, CDR1 SGHAT and CDR2 FQNNGV. This CDR3 is CASSPSPGGRGYTF. CDR3 nucleotide sequence: TGTGCCAGCAGCCCCTCCCCAGGGGGCCGTGGCTACACCTTC.

This clonotype was detected only a few times. V gene TRBV12-3 or TRBV12-4 combines with J gene TRBJ2-3; the match to TRBD2 covers 10 bases. V shed 3 bases, J shed 6 bases, and the junction held 6 bases outside the gene matches. The CDR3 is made up of 15 amino acids. CDR3: CASSFSASGSDTQYF. In nucleotides, the CDR3 is TGTGCCAGCAGTTTTTCGGCTAGCGGGAGTGATACGCAGTATTTT.

In this sample, this clonotype turned up many times. This chain uses TRBV7-2 with TRBJ2-7; D perhaps matches TRBD1 (6 bases). The CDR3 is made up of 14 amino acids. Germline-derived CDR1 and CDR2 are SGHTA and FQGNSA. V was shortened by 5 bases and J by 1 base, with 12 bases between the two germline ends. The CDR3 DNA follows: TGTGCCAGCAGCATTGGACAGCTTTCCTACGAGCAGTACTTC. This sequence encodes CASSIGQLSYEQYF.

This clonotype was seen a few times. The DNA of the CDR3 is TGTGCCAGCAGTTTCTCGGGCCCCGTTGGAAACACCATATATTTT. As protein: CASSFSGPVGNTIYF. The chain uses TRBV12-3 or TRBV12-4 and TRBJ1-3; no firm D call. The CDR3 totals 15 residues. V lost 3 bases, J lost 3 bases, and 12 bases lay in between.

This clonotype was counted only a few times. This chain links TRBV7-2 with TRBJ2-2; D is possibly TRBD1 (5 bases). This CDR3 has 15 residues. Trimming took off 1 base at V and 1 base at J, with 7 bases between the two ends. CDR1 and CDR2 (germline): SGHTA, FQGNSA. CDR3 in DNA: TGTGCCAGCAGCTTAGTTACAGGGAACACCGGGGAGCTGTTTTTT. Its translation: CASSLVTGNTGELFF.

The V call is TRBV19, the J call TRBJ2-1, with 7 bases identical to TRBD1. Germline assignment: CDR1 LNHDA and CDR2 SQIVND (reference sequence). The CDR3 covers 12 residues. The J segment lost 4 bases and the V segment lost 6 bases, leaving 0 bases of the junction unmatched. CDR3 DNA: TGTGCCAGTAGGGACAGGTACAATGAGCAGTTCTTC. This translates into CASRDRYNEQFF.

The chain uses TRBV24-1 and TRBJ2-3; D gene ambiguous. CDR3 length equals 14 residues. V lost 3 bases to trimming and J lost 0 bases, with 6 bases between them. The germline gives CDR1 KGHDR, CDR2 SFDVKD. CDR3 in DNA: TGTGCCACCAGTGATCGGGTCAGCACAGATACGCAGTATTTT. Amino acid sequence: CATSDRVSTDTQYF.

With regard to this clonotype: This clone may be a read error of a much larger clone one base away. The rearrangement joins TRBV7-2 to TRBJ1-3; tentatively, D is TRBD1 (5 bases). Germline CDR1 and CDR2: SGHTA and FQGNSA. The CDR3 spans 16 residues. CDR3 amino acids: CASSSGPGSSGNTIHF. Written as DNA, the CDR3 is TGTGCCAGCAGCTCAGGGCCCGGGTCTTCTGGAAACACCATACATTTT.

Details on this clonotype: One junction end disagrees with the germline gene, perhaps due to a read error. The chain has TRBV6-5 and TRBJ1-1, with 10 bases fitting TRBD1. The CDR3 loop spans 12 amino acids. Germline V gene lookup returns CDR1 MNHEY and CDR2 SVGAGI. This CDR3 reads CASSYQTGGFTF. The CDR3, as DNA: TGTGCCAGCAGTTACCAGACAGGGGGCTTTACCTTT.

The chain has TRBV29-1 and TRBJ2-5; perhaps TRBD2 as D (6 bases). This CDR3 has 13 amino acids. Germline CDR1 SQVTM, CDR2 ANQGSEA. Trimming removed 1 base from V and 3 bases from J, with 9 bases in between. The CDR3 DNA reads as TGCAGCGTTGAAGGATGGGGGGAAGAGACCCAGTACTTC. Translating gives CSVEGWGEETQYF.

This chain joins TRBV27 and TRBJ2-5; 8 bases map to TRBD1. The CDR3 is 16 amino acids. CDR1 is MNHEY, CDR2 SMNVEV, per germline (reference sequence). Trimming took 5 bases from V and 5 from J; bases not matched to a gene: 13. The CDR3 protein is CASSPSPGGSGETQYF. In DNA form, the CDR3 reads TGTGCCAGCAGTCCCAGCCCAGGGGGCTCAGGGGAGACCCAGTACTTC.

This clonotype was observed a few times. The rearrangement links TRBV11-2 to TRBJ2-2; TRBD2 matches at 10 bases. The germline gives CDR1 SGHAT, CDR2 FQNNGV. The CDR3 extends over 16 amino acids. The junction had 6 bases not matched to a gene; V was cut back by 4 bases and J by 4 bases. DNA of the CDR3: TGTGCCAGCAGCTCAGTAGCGGGGGGTCTCACCGGGGAGCTGTTTTTT. Protein product: CASSSVAGGLTGELFF.

This clonotype was seen a few times. V usage is TRBV28 and J usage is TRBJ2-1, with 7 bases matching TRBD2. The CDR3 runs to 15 residues. V trimming: 6 bases; J trimming: 0 bases; junction bases outside the gene matches: 5. From germline, CDR1 is MDHEN and CDR2 SYDVKM. CDR3 coding DNA: TGTGCCAGCAGAAAAGCGGGGAGCTCCTACAATGAGCAGTTCTTC. Its translation: CASRKAGSSYNEQFF.

This clonotype was detected many times. V gene TRBV7-8 combines with J gene TRBJ2-4; TRBD2 agrees at 11 bases. V gave up 2 bases and J gave up 0 bases; unmatched junction bases: 6. CDR1 and CDR2 (germline): SGHVS, FQNEAQ. This CDR3 spans 18 amino acids. The CDR3 coding sequence is TGTGCCAGCAGCTTAACCGGGACTAGCGGATTAGCCAAAAACATTCAGTACTTC. It translates to CASSLTGTSGLAKNIQYF.

A few counts support this clonotype. This chain joins TRBV14 and TRBJ2-5; 9 nucleotides match TRBD2. Per germline, CDR1 SGHDN and CDR2 FVKESK. With V trimmed by 5 bases and J by 5 bases, 15 bases remained unmatched. CDR3 length equals 17 residues. Here the CDR3 DNA reads TGTGCCAGCAGCTCCCGAGGCGCGACTAGCGGAATCGAGACCCAGTACTTC. Translated: CASSSRGATSGIETQYF.

The chain couples TRBV20-1 to TRBJ2-7; tentatively, D is TRBD2 (6 bases). Germline CDR1 reads DFQATT; CDR2 reads SNEGSKA (reference sequence). The CDR3 is 14 residues long. V was trimmed by 7 bases and J by 2 bases, leaving 18 bases between them. CDR3: CSGVSGSTPYEQYF. CDR3 coding DNA: TGCAGTGGGGTTAGCGGTAGCACCCCCTACGAGCAGTACTTC.

The chain is built from TRBV2 and TRBJ1-6; no reliable D call. Germline V gives CDR1 SNHLY, CDR2 FYNNEI. V was pared by 2 bases and J by 7 bases, with 12 bases between. The CDR3 is 15 residues long. CDR3 sequence reads: CASSETRPINSPLHF. CDR3 nucleotide sequence: TGTGCCAGCAGTGAAACCCGGCCGATAAATTCACCCCTCCACTTT.

The table lists this clonotype with many counts. The chain employs TRBV7-9 and TRBJ2-6; 7 positions match TRBD1. V lost 6 bases to trimming and J lost 4 bases; unmatched junction nucleotides: 18. This CDR3 is 19 amino acids long. Germline V gene sequence: CDR1 SEHNR, CDR2 FQNEAQ (reference sequence). The CDR3, as DNA: TGTGCCAGCAGGTCCCCGGGACAGCGTAGATCAGCCGGGGCCAACGTCCTGACTTTC. Encoded protein: CASRSPGQRRSAGANVLTF.

In this sample, this clonotype turned up many times. V is TRBV7-2 and J is TRBJ1-4; no reliable D call. V was shortened by 4 bases and J by 12 bases, with 12 bases between the two germline ends. Germline V gene lookup returns CDR1 SGHTA and CDR2 FQGNSA. This CDR3 is built from 12 residues. The CDR3 DNA reads as TGTGCCAGCAGCTCCCGAGAAGGCCAACTGTTTTTT. This sequence encodes CASSSREGQLFF.

This clonotype occurred once. The chain uses TRBV20-1 and TRBJ1-5; D perhaps matches TRBD1 (5 bases). Trimming took 5 bases from V and 3 from J, leaving 11 bases between them. The CDR3 covers 13 residues. Looked up from germline, CDR1 is DFQATT and CDR2 is SNEGSKA (reference sequence). This CDR3 reads CSAGGRTNQPQHF. CDR3 sequence (DNA): TGCAGTGCTGGGGGACGGACCAATCAGCCCCAGCATTTT.

This clonotype has more than one count but fewer than ten. The chain links TRBV6-6 to TRBJ1-5; D is unresolved. Per germline, CDR1 MNHNY and CDR2 SVGAGI (reference sequence). The CDR3 extends over 14 amino acids. Trimming took 0 bases from V and 6 from J, leaving 9 bases between them. CDR3 region: CASSYSGFSQPQHF. CDR3 nucleotide sequence: TGTGCCAGCAGTTACTCGGGTTTCTCTCAGCCCCAGCATTTT.

The sample holds many counts of this clonotype. The chain links TRBV12-3 or TRBV12-4 to TRBJ2-7; no clear D gene. The germline V and J ends were trimmed by 3 bases and 6 bases, with 9 bases remaining between them. This CDR3 is 12 amino acids long. Here the CDR3 DNA reads TGTGCCAGCAGTTTTGGGCGGACCGAGCAGTACTTC. Its translation is CASSFGRTEQYF.

In its sample, this clonotype was seen a few times. The chain couples TRBV18 to TRBJ2-7; the D is unclear. Trimming removed 0 bases from V and 2 bases from J, with 14 bases in between. The germline V gene encodes CDR1 KGHSH and CDR2 LQKENI. The CDR3 loop spans 16 amino acids. CDR3 sequence (DNA): TGTGCCAGCTCACCACCGGGGATCTCCAGCCCCTACGAGCAGTACTTC. This translates into CASSPPGISSPYEQYF.